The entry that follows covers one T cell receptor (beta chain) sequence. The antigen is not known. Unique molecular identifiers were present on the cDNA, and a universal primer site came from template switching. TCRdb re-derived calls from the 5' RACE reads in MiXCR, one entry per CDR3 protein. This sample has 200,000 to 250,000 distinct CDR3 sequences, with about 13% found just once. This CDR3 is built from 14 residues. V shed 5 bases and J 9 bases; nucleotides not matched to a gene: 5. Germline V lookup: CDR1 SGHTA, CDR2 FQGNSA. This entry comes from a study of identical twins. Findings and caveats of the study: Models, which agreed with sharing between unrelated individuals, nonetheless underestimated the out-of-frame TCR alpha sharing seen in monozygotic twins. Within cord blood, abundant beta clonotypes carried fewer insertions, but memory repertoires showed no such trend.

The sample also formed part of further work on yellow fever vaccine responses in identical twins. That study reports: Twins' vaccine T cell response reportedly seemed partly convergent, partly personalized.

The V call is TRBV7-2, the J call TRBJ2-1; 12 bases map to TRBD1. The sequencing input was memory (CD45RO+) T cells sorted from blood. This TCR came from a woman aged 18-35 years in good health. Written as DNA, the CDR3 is TGTGCCAGCAGCCCCGGGACAGGGGGCCTTGAGCAGTTCTTC. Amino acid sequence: CASSPGTGGLEQFF.